Presented here are 29 T cell receptor beta chains from one specimen sequenced in a study of blood T cell repertoires in COVID-19. Assay: immunoSEQ multiplex PCR; the TCRdb copy retains only in-frame clones and omits some. The sample has fewer than 300,000 clones, 84% seen once. The sequenced sample was peripheral blood. These receptors came from a human donor in a cohort sampled during active COVID-19.

The rearrangement links TRBV6-5 to TRBJ2-5; 8 positions agree with TRBD1. Germline V gene data show CDR1 as MNHEY and CDR2 as SVGAGI. V lost 5 bases and J lost 2; bases outside the gene matches: 7. This CDR3 is 15 amino acids long. The CDR3 DNA sequence: TGTGCCAGCAGTCGGACAGGGAATGGGCAAGAGACCCAGTACTTC. Protein sequence: CASSRTGNGQETQYF.

In its sample, this clone was seen once. J is TRBJ2-1 and V is TRBV18; D is perhaps TRBD2 (5 bases). The V end was cut by 3 bases, the J end by 10 bases, with 10 bases between. Germline V gene sequence: CDR1 KGHSH, CDR2 LQKENI. The CDR3 length is 12 residues. CDR3 nucleotides: TGTGCCAGCTCACCTACGGACTGGGAGCAGTTCTTC. It codes for CASSPTDWEQFF.

A word on this clone: The same CDR3 can be traced to other DNA sequences in this sample. The chain employs TRBV29-1 and TRBJ1-2; D remains ambiguous. The V and J ends lost 3 bases and 2 bases respectively, with 4 bases between them. The CDR3 runs 11 residues. Germline CDR1 and CDR2: SQVTM and ANQGSEA. Here the CDR3 DNA reads TGCAGCGTTGAGGCCAACTATGGCTACACCTTC. Translating gives CSVEANYGYTF.

The V and J genes are TRBV5-1 and TRBJ1-1; 7 nucleotides align to TRBD1. V lost 2 bases to trimming and J lost 1 base; unmatched junction nucleotides: 8. This CDR3 spans 16 amino acids. Per the germline V gene, CDR1 is SGHRS and CDR2 is YFSETQ. The CDR3 reads CASSFLQTGTNTEAFF. CDR3 bases: TGCGCCAGCAGCTTTCTTCAGACAGGGACGAACACTGAAGCTTTCTTT.

For this clone: This same CDR3 is encoded by further DNA sequences in the sample. The chain employs TRBV9 and TRBJ2-7; TRBD2 matches 7 bases. The length of the CDR3 is 14 residues. V shed 2 bases, J shed 0 bases, and the junction held 2 bases outside the gene matches. Germline V lookup: CDR1 SGDLS, CDR2 YYNGEE. In DNA form, the CDR3 reads TGTGCCAGCAGCGTGGGCGGGAGCTCCTACGAGCAGTACTTC. Translating gives CASSVGGSSYEQYF.

J is TRBJ1-4 and V is TRBV6-5; D is undetermined. Per germline, CDR1 MNHEY and CDR2 SVGAGI. V was shortened by 7 bases and J by 2 bases, with 11 bases between the two germline ends. This CDR3 comprises 14 residues. The CDR3 spells CASTHGWTNEKLFF. DNA of the CDR3: TGTGCCAGCACCCACGGGTGGACTAATGAAAAACTGTTTTTT.

This clone has just a few counts. The CDR3 DNA reads as TGTGCCAGCAGCCCCACTCCAGGGAACGACAATTCACCCCTCCACTTT. It yields the protein CASSPTPGNDNSPLHF. V is TRBV9 and J is TRBJ1-6; perhaps TRBD1 as D (5 bases). Germline V gene data show CDR1 as SGDLS and CDR2 as YYNGEE. The germline V and J ends were trimmed by 4 bases and 7 bases, with 18 bases remaining between them. The CDR3 is 16 amino acids.

The J gene is TRBJ2-3, the V gene TRBV5-5, with 7 bases aligning to TRBD2. The germline V gene has CDR1 SGHKS and CDR2 YYEKEE (reference sequence). V shed 7 bases, J shed 3 bases, and the junction held 11 bases outside the gene matches. The CDR3 sequence is 15 residues long. CDR3 bases: TGTGCCAGCGCCGTCAGGGAGGGGTGGACAGATACGCAGTATTTT. Protein product: CASAVREGWTDTQYF.

This chain joins TRBV10-2 and TRBJ1-1; 9 bases line up with TRBD1. The trim removed 5 bases at V and 0 bases at J, leaving 10 bases unmatched. The CDR3 extends over 17 amino acids. Germline V gene lookup returns CDR1 WSHSY and CDR2 SAAADI. CDR3 sequence reads: CASSSTGGGDMNTEAFF. The CDR3 region has the DNA TGCGCCAGCAGTTCGACAGGGGGAGGGGACATGAACACTGAAGCTTTCTTT.

J is TRBJ1-1 and V is TRBV3-1 (or the pseudogene TRBV3-2); the match to TRBD1 covers 9 bases. The CDR3 runs 17 residues. CDR1 is LGHDT, CDR2 YNNKEL, per germline (reference sequence). Trimming at V came to 4 bases and at J to 4 bases, leaving 13 bases not matched to a gene. The CDR3 DNA reads TGTGCCAGCAGCCCACAGGGGGCCGGTGGTTTAGGCACTGAAGCTTTCTTT. It is translated as CASSPQGAGGLGTEAFF.

This rearrangement joins TRBV10-3 to TRBJ1-2; no definite D call. Trimming took 3 bases from V and 7 from J, leaving 12 bases between them. CDR3 length equals 13 residues. CDR1 is ENHRY and CDR2 is SYGVKD in the germline V gene. CDR3 DNA: TGTGCCATCAGTGACCGGGAGATAGGTGGCTACACCTTC. Amino acids: CAISDREIGGYTF.

J is TRBJ1-1 and V is TRBV7-3; D gene ambiguous. The germline CDR1 and CDR2 sequences are SGHTA and FQGTGA. This CDR3 spans 12 amino acids. V lost 10 bases, J lost 1 base, and 10 bases lay in between. CDR3 DNA sequence: TGTGCCACCCCCGGCGGGAACACTGAAGCTTTCTTT. Translating it yields CATPGGNTEAFF. Based on the CDR3 plus reference TRBV7-3 and TRBJ1-1, the full variable domain is GAGVSQTPSNKVTEKGKYVELRCDPISGHTALYWYRQSLGQGPEFLIYFQGTGAADDSGLPNDRFFAVRPEGSVSTLKIQRTERGDSAVYLCATPGGNTEAFFGQGTRLTVV.

This clone was observed a single time. This rearrangement joins TRBV5-1 to TRBJ2-1; 8 bases are shared with TRBD1. This CDR3 has 15 residues. Germline CDR1 reads SGHRS; CDR2 reads YFSETQ. With V trimmed by 5 bases and J by 7 bases, 11 bases remained unmatched. This CDR3 is CASRPGQAPQNEQFF. CDR3 DNA: TGCGCCAGCAGGCCGGGACAGGCCCCTCAAAATGAGCAGTTCTTC.

This sequence joins TRBV15 and TRBJ1-2; a weak D match, TRBD1 (5 bases). Trimming stripped 5 bases from V and 4 bases from J, with 20 bases between. Per germline, CDR1 LNHNV and CDR2 YYDKDF (reference sequence). The CDR3 runs to 16 residues. The CDR3 nucleotides read TGTGCCACCAGCGGATACAGCGGGGGTGTGTCCTATGGCTACACCTTC. Its protein product is CATSGYSGGVSYGYTF.

The chain couples TRBV5-6 to TRBJ2-3, with D tentatively TRBD1 (6 bases). There are 15 residues in the CDR3. Germline values: CDR1 SGHDT, CDR2 YYEEEE. The V gene lost 0 bases and the J gene lost 3 bases, with 11 bases spanning the gap. The DNA of the CDR3 is TGTGCCAGCAGCTTGGGAGGGGGTCCGACAGATACGCAGTATTTT. It specifies CASSLGGGPTDTQYF.

V usage is TRBV10-2 and J usage is TRBJ1-1, with D tentatively TRBD1 (6 bases). Germline CDR1 and CDR2: WSHSY and SAAADI. Trimming cost V 2 bases and J 4 bases, with 23 bases left between them. The CDR3 covers 18 residues. This CDR3 is CASSEGGHGWASITEAFF. Here the CDR3 DNA reads TGCGCCAGCAGTGAGGGGGGACATGGGTGGGCTTCGATCACTGAAGCTTTCTTT.

The genes are TRBV18 and TRBJ2-7, with 11 bases fitting TRBD1. Looked up from germline, CDR1 is KGHSH and CDR2 is LQKENI. Germline trimming cut 2 bases from V and 4 bases from J; bases unmatched to any gene: 7. The CDR3 loop spans 16 amino acids. The DNA for the CDR3 is TGTGCCAGCTCACCATCTAGGACAGGGGGCGGATACGAGCAGTACTTC. Residues: CASSPSRTGGGYEQYF. Using reference TRBV18 and TRBJ2-7 for the parts outside the CDR3, the full variable domain is NAGVMQNPRHLVRRRGQEARLRCSPMKGHSHVYWYRQLPEEGLKFMVYLQKENIIDESGMPKERFSAEFPKEGPSILRIQQVVRGDSAAYFCASSPSRTGGGYEQYFGPGTRLTVT.

The genes are TRBV3-1 (or the pseudogene TRBV3-2) and TRBJ2-5; D unresolved. Germline CDR1 is LGHDT and CDR2 is YNNKEL (reference sequence). This CDR3 has 13 residues. V was clipped by 3 bases and J by 5 bases, with 10 bases between them. CDR3: CASSQMRSETQYF. The CDR3 nucleotides read TGTGCCAGCAGCCAGATGAGGTCGGAGACCCAGTACTTC.

V gene TRBV2 combines with J gene TRBJ1-5; D ambiguous. The V gene's germline CDR1 is SNHLY and CDR2 FYNNEI. The V gene lost 6 bases and the J gene lost 7 bases, with 16 bases spanning the gap. There are 14 residues in the CDR3. CDR3 loop: CASRNTRESQPQHF. DNA of the CDR3: TGTGCCAGCAGAAACACACGGGAGAGCCAGCCCCAGCATTTT.

The V call is TRBV20-1, the J call TRBJ2-7; 8 bases line up with TRBD2. J was trimmed by 2 bases and V by 3 bases; bases with no gene match: 3. Germline CDR1 DFQATT, CDR2 SNEGSKA (reference sequence). The CDR3 is 13 amino acids. CDR3 nucleotides: TGCAGTGCTAGTACGGGGGGGCCCTACGAGCAGTACTTC. The encoded protein is CSASTGGPYEQYF.

The chain joins TRBV4-1 to TRBJ2-7; D is perhaps TRBD2 (6 bases). CDR1 is MGHRA, CDR2 YSYEKL, per germline. The CDR3 runs 15 residues. V was trimmed by 5 bases and J by 2 bases, leaving 16 bases between them. The CDR3 DNA follows: TGCGCCAGCAGCTCTAACCGGGACTTAGCCTACGAGCAGTACTTC. This translates into CASSSNRDLAYEQYF.

This chain links TRBV13 with TRBJ2-2, with TRBD2 as a possible D gene (5 bases). Germline lookup yields CDR1 PRHDT and CDR2 FYEKMQ (reference sequence). Trimming left V 6 bases short and J 6 bases short, with 14 bases between. There are 14 residues in the CDR3. The CDR3 DNA reads as TGTGCCAGCAGACAAACTAGGGTGGCCGGGGAGCTGTTTTTT. It specifies CASRQTRVAGELFF.

The chain couples TRBV5-6 to TRBJ2-7, with a weak D call TRBD1 (6 bases). This CDR3 has 15 amino acids. Trimming shortened V by 3 bases and J by 2 bases, and 15 bases separated the two germline ends. In germline, CDR1 is SGHDT, CDR2 YYEEEE. The CDR3 nucleotides are TGTGCCAGCAGCTCTGAGACAGGCGGTACCTACGAGCAGTACTTC. The encoded protein is CASSSETGGTYEQYF.

This clone was recorded once. The CDR3 is CASSLGAETEAFF. The CDR3 DNA sequence: TGTGCCAGCAGTTTAGGCGCGGAAACTGAAGCTTTCTTT. This chain connects TRBV12-3 or TRBV12-4 to TRBJ1-1; D is uncertain. V gave up 1 base and J gave up 5 bases, with 8 bases separating them. The CDR3 loop spans 13 amino acids.

This rearrangement joins TRBV7-9 to TRBJ1-2; D is perhaps TRBD1 (5 bases). The V end was cut by 0 bases, the J end by 4 bases, with 9 bases between. The CDR3 spans 14 residues. Germline V lookup: CDR1 SEHNR, CDR2 FQNEAQ (reference sequence). This CDR3 is CASSLAGLTYGYTF. The CDR3 nucleotides are TGTGCCAGCAGCTTAGCGGGACTCACCTATGGCTACACCTTC.

This rearrangement joins TRBV24-1 to TRBJ2-3, with D perhaps TRBD2 (7 bases). The V gene lost 10 bases and the J gene lost 4 bases, with 17 bases spanning the gap. Germline CDR1 KGHDR, CDR2 SFDVKD. The CDR3 sequence is 14 residues long. The CDR3: CATRGGQNADTQYF. Written as DNA, the CDR3 is TGTGCCACTCGCGGGGGCCAAAACGCAGATACGCAGTATTTT.

The sample holds one count of this clone. The V and J genes are TRBV4-3 and TRBJ2-3, with 10 positions matching TRBD2. V was pared by 2 bases and J by 6 bases, with 2 bases of the junction left unmatched. The CDR3 totals 14 residues. CDR1 is LGHNA and CDR2 is YSLEER in the germline V gene. DNA for the CDR3: TGCGCCAGCAGCCAAAGCGGGGGGGAGGATACGCAGTATTTT. Its translation: CASSQSGGEDTQYF.

This chain uses TRBV19 with TRBJ2-7, with D maybe TRBD1 (5 bases). The germline V gene has CDR1 LNHDA and CDR2 SQIVND (reference sequence). V gave up 0 bases and J gave up 9 bases, with 15 bases separating them. This CDR3 has 14 amino acids. CDR3 residues: CASSIEGSTGRQYF. CDR3 sequence (DNA): TGTGCCAGTAGTATAGAAGGCTCTACAGGAAGGCAGTACTTC.

This clone was picked up a small number of times. The chain combines TRBV10-1 with TRBJ1-2, with a tentative D call TRBD1 (6 bases). V was cut by 5 bases and J by 1 base, with 14 bases left in between. Germline values: CDR1 WNHNN, CDR2 SYGVQD (reference sequence). This CDR3 comprises 15 residues. The CDR3, as DNA: TGCGCCAGCAGTTATCGTGGACAGATTAACTATGGCTACACCTTC. It is translated as CASSYRGQINYGYTF.